The sequence of this TCR beta chain was determined in a study of T cell changes during pregnancy in multiple sclerosis. Repertoires were generated with immunoSEQ multiplex PCR, while TCRdb's copy carries only in-frame clones and drops some. The repertoire holds under 85,000 clones, with 91% as singletons. The CDR3 totals 15 residues. The germline V gene has CDR1 SGHTS and CDR2 YDEGEE. V shed 2 bases and J 7 bases; nucleotides not matched to a gene: 9. This chain connects TRBV5-8 to TRBJ1-5; TRBD1 agrees at 7 bases. The receptor comes from a female donor in good health, enrolled as a control in a pregnancy study. This specimen consisted of CD4+ T cells from peripheral blood mononuclear cells, obtained in the third trimester of pregnancy. The CDR3 nucleotides are TGTGCCAGCAGCTTTTTCGACAGGGTCAACCAGCCCCAGCATTTT. Translation: CASSFFDRVNQPQHF.